This T cell receptor (beta chain) was found in a study of read filtering for tumor transcriptome and immune sequencing. Study in general: By R-ISS, stages I, II and III held approximately 8, 16 and 7 patients. Overall study results and limits: IR-seq captured clonotypes deeper and more reliably than RNA-seq.

The library was built from about 400 ng RNA with molecular barcoded adaptors for alpha/delta and beta/gamma chains. TCRdb reprocessed the reads with MiXCR, giving one entry per CDR3 protein. The sample yields 5,500 to 6,000 distinct CDR3 sequences, roughly 20% seen once. This CDR3 has 15 residues. The V and J ends lost 5 bases and 2 bases, in that order; junction bases with no gene match: 3. Germline loops: CDR1 MNHNY, CDR2 SVGAGI (reference sequence). This clonotype came up many times. Its antigen is not identified. The sequence was collected from a donor at least 40 years old with multiple myeloma. The source material was a population of CD138-negative cells sorted from bone marrow. The genes are TRBV6-6 and TRBJ1-3; 10 nucleotides align to TRBD1. The CDR3 nucleotides read TGTGCCAGCAGTCAGGGACAGGGGACTGGAAACACCATATATTTT. Its translation is CASSQGQGTGNTIYF.